The 25 T cell receptor beta chains below come from one sample, sequenced in a study of response to subunit inactivated influenza vaccine. TCRdb re-called the RT-PCR reads with MiXCR, one entry per CDR3 protein. Of just under 550,000 distinct CDR3 sequences in the sample, around 21% were seen once. These same data were also listed under a study on T cells expressing NK-cell markers. That paper states: It was by 5'RACE template switching with UMIs that TCR beta cDNA was made.

Sequenced here: CD4+ T cells sorted from PBMCs, sampled 11 to 12 days after vaccination. The origin of the receptors is a man aged 50 to 59 who received an inactivated influenza vaccine.

This clonotype was counted only a few times. The chain is built from TRBV18 and TRBJ2-7; 8 bases map to TRBD1. Germline V lookup: CDR1 KGHSH, CDR2 LQKENI. The CDR3 extends over 15 amino acids. With V trimmed by 6 bases and J by 4 bases, 11 bases remained unmatched. CDR3 loop: CASSRTRQGAYEQYF. CDR3 nucleotide sequence: TGTGCCAGCTCCCGGACGAGGCAGGGGGCTTACGAGCAGTACTTC.

This sequence joins TRBV28 and TRBJ1-1; D might be TRBD1 (5 bases). V lost 8 bases and J lost 0, with 22 bases in between. This CDR3 region has 17 residues. Per the germline V gene, CDR1 is MDHEN and CDR2 is SYDVKM. Here the CDR3 reads CASVLDGGIFMNTEAFF. As DNA, the CDR3 is TGTGCCAGCGTATTAGATGGGGGGATTTTTATGAACACTGAAGCTTTCTTT.

This clonotype was counted only a few times. The genes are TRBV6-5 and TRBJ2-2; a possible D gene is TRBD1 (6 bases). The CDR3 runs 15 residues. The V gene lost 2 bases and the J gene lost 5 bases, with 12 bases spanning the gap. Germline CDR1 is MNHEY and CDR2 is SVGAGI. CDR3 protein: CASSYAQGVTGELFF. CDR3 DNA: TGTGCCAGCAGTTACGCACAGGGTGTAACCGGGGAGCTGTTTTTT.

J is TRBJ2-2 and V is TRBV30; D not resolved. Germline loops: CDR1 GTSNPN, CDR2 SVGIG (reference sequence). Trimming took 0 bases from V and 5 from J, leaving 7 bases between them. This CDR3 contains 13 residues. CDR3 sequence reads: CAWSVTGTGELFF. CDR3 DNA sequence: TGTGCCTGGAGTGTGACTGGGACCGGGGAGCTGTTTTTT.

This clonotype came up a few times. The genes are TRBV7-9 and TRBJ2-7, with TRBD2 as a possible D gene (5 bases). Trimming removed 5 bases from V and 0 bases from J, with 17 bases in between. The CDR3 runs to 16 residues. Germline V CDR1 and CDR2: SEHNR, FQNEAQ (reference sequence). The DNA of the CDR3 is TGTGCCAGCAGCCGAGGGCTGAGGGCCAACTCCTACGAGCAGTACTTC. As protein: CASSRGLRANSYEQYF.

This clonotype was seen a few times. The chain links TRBV20-1 to TRBJ2-7; the D is unclear. CDR3 length: 13 residues. The germline V gene encodes CDR1 DFQATT and CDR2 SNEGSKA (reference sequence). V dropped 0 bases and J dropped 3 bases, with 9 bases sitting between them. CDR3 region: CSARDPRSYEQYF. In DNA, the CDR3 is TGCAGTGCTAGAGACCCTAGGAGCTACGAGCAGTACTTC.

This clonotype was seen at least ten times. V usage is TRBV20-1 and J usage is TRBJ1-1; D gene unclear. Trimming removed 6 bases at V and 4 bases at J, with 18 bases between. Germline CDR1 and CDR2: DFQATT and SNEGSKA (reference sequence). The CDR3 has 14 residues. In nucleotides, the CDR3 is TGCAGTGCCCCTGGTCCTGGAACGACCACTGAAGCTTTCTTT. Amino acids: CSAPGPGTTTEAFF.

CDR3 bases: TGTGCCAGCAGCAATCCGGGACTGAGCTCCTACGAGCAGTACTTC. Translating it yields CASSNPGLSSYEQYF. The V and J genes are TRBV7-9 and TRBJ2-7, with D perhaps TRBD2 (6 bases). The CDR3 contains 15 residues. The V and J ends lost 5 bases and 0 bases respectively, with 14 bases between them. Germline CDR1 reads SEHNR; CDR2 reads FQNEAQ (reference sequence).

This clonotype has a handful of counts. The CDR3 coding sequence is TGTGCCACCAGCCTCGAACGGGGGGCGGGCAATGAGCAGTTCTTC. It yields the protein CATSLERGAGNEQFF. The J gene is TRBJ2-1, the V gene TRBV15, with TRBD2 as a possible D gene (7 bases). Germline V gene sequence: CDR1 LNHNV, CDR2 YYDKDF (reference sequence). Trimming removed 5 bases at V and 6 bases at J, with 17 bases between. The CDR3 has 15 residues.

This rearrangement joins TRBV2 to TRBJ2-5; D gene uncertain. The germline gives CDR1 SNHLY, CDR2 FYNNEI. Deletions cut 6 bases from V and 1 base from J, with 12 bases between. This CDR3 has 14 residues. DNA of the CDR3: TGTGCCAGCAGCTCGGACCGAGGCCAAGAGACCCAGTACTTC. Translating it yields CASSSDRGQETQYF. The variable domain in full, with the rest retrieved from reference TRBV2 and TRBJ2-5, is EPEVTQTPSHQVTQMGQEVILRCVPISNHLYFYWYRQILGQKVEFLVSFYNNEISEKSEIFDDQFSVERPDGSNFTLKIRSTKLEDSAMYFCASSSDRGQETQYFGPGTRLLVL.

This clonotype is a singleton in its sample. The chain is built from TRBV6-1 and TRBJ2-3; D is uncertain. V lost 0 bases and J lost 0, with 10 bases in between. The CDR3 has 16 residues. CDR1 and CDR2 (germline): MNHNS, SASEGT. The CDR3 loop reads CASSEAPGGSTDTQYF. CDR3 bases: TGTGCCAGCAGTGAAGCCCCGGGCGGAAGCACAGATACGCAGTATTTT.

The chain joins TRBV14 to TRBJ1-1; D is uncertain. Germline loops: CDR1 SGHDN, CDR2 FVKESK. The CDR3 sequence is 13 residues long. Trimming removed 0 bases from V and 1 base from J, with 3 bases in between. Here the CDR3 reads CASSQDQNTEAFF. The CDR3 coding sequence is TGTGCCAGCAGCCAAGATCAGAACACTGAAGCTTTCTTT.

This chain links TRBV28 with TRBJ2-5; D possibly corresponds to TRBD2 (6 bases). The CDR3 length is 16 residues. V lost 1 base and J 1 base, leaving 13 bases between the germline ends. CDR1 MDHEN and CDR2 SYDVKM come from the germline V gene. The CDR3 nucleotides are TGTGCCAGCAGTTTATCCACGAGACTAGGCCAAGAGACCCAGTACTTC. Translated: CASSLSTRLGQETQYF.

This clonotype occurred many times. V usage is TRBV12-3 or TRBV12-4 and J usage is TRBJ2-7, with D uncertain. V lost 5 bases and J lost 3, with 5 bases in between. The CDR3 loop spans 11 amino acids. The CDR3 sequence: CASSPVYEQYF. Here the CDR3 DNA reads TGTGCCAGCAGTCCTGTCTACGAGCAGTACTTC.

CDR3 loop: CSASRGIQPQHF. The CDR3 DNA sequence: TGCAGTGCCAGTAGGGGAATCCAGCCCCAGCATTTT. This chain links TRBV20-1 with TRBJ1-5, with D perhaps matching TRBD1 (5 bases). The CDR3 length is 12 residues. With 6 bases removed from V and 7 bases from J, the gap between germline ends came to 13 bases. Germline CDR1 DFQATT, CDR2 SNEGSKA (reference sequence).

V is TRBV29-1 and J is TRBJ2-7, with D hard to call. Trimming pared 4 bases from V and 0 bases from J, leaving 7 bases between. Germline V lookup: CDR1 SQVTM, CDR2 ANQGSEA. The CDR3 totals 12 residues. The CDR3 sequence is CSVVESSYEQYF. The DNA of the CDR3 is TGCAGCGTTGTAGAGAGCTCCTACGAGCAGTACTTC.

The chain carries TRBV12-3 or TRBV12-4 and TRBJ2-3; TRBD2 agrees at 9 bases. V was clipped by 6 bases and J by 4 bases; unmatched bases: 17. CDR3 length: 18 residues. CDR3 residues: CASSPAAGGPYRADTQYF. The CDR3 DNA reads TGTGCCAGCAGCCCGGCAGCGGGGGGACCCTACCGCGCAGATACGCAGTATTTT.

V and J are TRBV20-1 and TRBJ2-5; a possible D gene is TRBD2 (5 bases). The CDR3 spans 12 residues. Germline CDR1 is DFQATT and CDR2 is SNEGSKA (reference sequence). Trimming pared 4 bases from V and 6 bases from J, leaving 12 bases between. The CDR3 nucleotides read TGCAGTGCTACTAGCCGAGGGAAGACCCAGTACTTC. Protein: CSATSRGKTQYF.

This clonotype came up a few times. The J gene is TRBJ2-1, the V gene TRBV7-9; perhaps TRBD2 as D (6 bases). The V end was cut by 1 base, the J end by 10 bases, with 20 bases between. CDR1 SEHNR and CDR2 FQNEAQ come from the germline V gene (reference sequence). This CDR3 is 16 amino acids long. The CDR3 region has the DNA TGTGCCAGCAGCTTAGGTGTGGGGGAAGGGACTCGGGAGCAGTTCTTC. This gives the protein CASSLGVGEGTREQFF.

The table lists this clonotype with a few counts. The germline gene is not matched at one end of the junction; a read error may be the cause. The rearrangement links TRBV12-3 or TRBV12-4 to TRBJ2-2; D not resolved. The CDR3 is 15 amino acids. This chain's CDR3 is CASSLRGQNPGELFF. The CDR3, as DNA: TGTGCCAGCAGTCTCCGAGGCCAGAACCCCGGGGAGCTGTTTTTT.

This sequence joins TRBV5-1 and TRBJ1-2; 8 nucleotides align to TRBD1. This CDR3 has 16 residues. Trimming at V came to 0 bases and at J to 3 bases, leaving 7 bases not matched to a gene. The germline V gene encodes CDR1 SGHRS and CDR2 YFSETQ. The CDR3 DNA reads as TGCGCCAGCAGCTTGGAAGTCGGACAGGGCCACTATGGCTACACCTTC. Protein sequence: CASSLEVGQGHYGYTF. Full variable domain (rest looked up from reference TRBV5-1 and TRBJ1-2): KAGVTQTPRYLIKTRGQQVTLSCSPISGHRSVSWYQQTPGQGLQFLFEYFSETQRNKGNFPGRFSGRQFSNSRSEMNVSTLELGDSALYLCASSLEVGQGHYGYTFGSGTRLTVV.

The rearrangement links TRBV12-3 or TRBV12-4 to TRBJ1-2; no clear D gene. The CDR3 totals 15 residues. V lost 3 bases and J 0 bases, leaving 11 bases between the germline ends. DNA for the CDR3: TGTGCCAGCAGTTTTAACGGCGGTCCTAACTATGGCTACACCTTC. Protein: CASSFNGGPNYGYTF.

The genes are TRBV10-3 and TRBJ1-2, with 8 bases aligning to TRBD1. Germline-derived CDR1 and CDR2 are ENHRY and SYGVKD. The CDR3 extends over 14 amino acids. Trimming cost V 3 bases and J 8 bases; bases outside gene matches: 8. The CDR3 is CAISDRTGFRGYTF. CDR3 coding DNA: TGTGCCATCAGTGACCGGACAGGGTTTAGGGGCTACACCTTC.

The chain carries TRBV14 and TRBJ1-1; weak D call: TRBD1 (6 bases). Trimming removed 0 bases at V and 10 bases at J, with 15 bases between. The germline V gene encodes CDR1 SGHDN and CDR2 FVKESK. This CDR3 contains 14 residues. CDR3 loop: CASSQDRGGAGAFF. The CDR3, as DNA: TGTGCCAGCAGCCAAGACAGGGGAGGGGCTGGAGCTTTCTTT.

This clonotype occurred a few times. The chain combines TRBV5-1 with TRBJ2-5; 10 bases agree with TRBD2. There are 17 residues in the CDR3. Trimming cost V 3 bases and J 0 bases; bases outside gene matches: 8. Germline V gene data show CDR1 as SGHRS and CDR2 as YFSETQ. CDR3 residues: CASSSVTSGIYQETQYF. The CDR3 bases are TGCGCCAGCAGCTCAGTAACTAGCGGGATTTACCAAGAGACCCAGTACTTC.